This TCR beta chain was captured in a study of cytomegalovirus exposure and HLA in healthy donors. Study-wide background: Earlier work reported 100 million to 130 million unique TCR beta sequences from some 180 million T cells.

Study-level points and caveats: A link between a missense DCLRE1C variant and TCR beta V- and J-gene trimming emerged from a later analysis. The authors later found HLA-associated TCR beta chains more clonally expanded than equally common others.

This CDR3 spans 16 amino acids. Germline V gene sequence: CDR1 SGHVS, CDR2 FQNEAQ. J lost 4 bases, V lost 5 bases, and 13 bases had no gene match. On this clone: What it binds is unknown.

Primers: 60 Vbeta forward and 13 Jbeta reverse. The assay was immunoSEQ multiplex PCR, and TCRdb's table has in-frame clones only and misses some. The table shows 140,000 or so clones, with around 72% occurring only once. These donors counted as nominally healthy when sampled, but unrecorded immune exposures were likely. The chain has TRBV7-8 and TRBJ2-5; 7 nucleotides line up with TRBD2. The origin of this receptor is a man between 18 and 35 years old in good health and CMV-seropositive. Sequencing was carried out using PBMCs. The CDR3 loop reads CASSRRRGRAGETQYF. For the CDR3, the DNA is TGTGCCAGCAGCCGGCGGCGTGGGAGGGCCGGAGAGACCCAGTACTTC. The whole variable domain, remainder taken from reference TRBV7-8 and TRBJ2-5, is GAGVSQSPRYKVAKRGQDVALRCDPISGHVSLFWYQQALGQGPEFLTYFQNEAQLDKSGLPSDRFFAERPEGSVSTLKIQRTQQEDSAVYLCASSRRRGRAGETQYFGPGTRLLVL.